This T cell receptor beta chain was obtained from a study of cytomegalovirus exposure and HLA in healthy donors. There are a few counts of this clone. Germline CDR1 reads SNHLY; CDR2 reads FYNNEI. V was cut by 8 bases and J by 1 base, with 15 bases left in between. There are 14 residues in the CDR3. Vbeta (60) and Jbeta (13) primers were used in the PCR. Profiling relied on immunoSEQ multiplex PCR, and the TCRdb table lists in-frame clones only, not all of them. The sample has roughly 100,000 clones; around 68% are singletons. The chain links TRBV2 to TRBJ2-7; D remains unclear. Sequencing was carried out using PBMCs. This TCR derives from a human donor in good health. The CDR3 protein is CASSGGRLSYEQYF. CDR3 coding DNA: TGTGCCAGCTCCGGCGGAAGATTATCCTACGAGCAGTACTTC.